Sequencing of this T cell receptor (beta chain) was carried out in a study of blood T cell repertoires in COVID-19. Looking at the study overall: Donors in the United States, Italy and Spain gave samples during acute or convalescent COVID-19. From T cells, B-cell-depleted T cells, or PBMCs came the material, which was cDNA or gDNA.

How the authors handled the data: How many nucleated cells were present was estimated from reference gene primer amplification. Profiling relied on immunoSEQ multiplex PCR, and the TCRdb table lists in-frame clones only, not all of them. The DNA gave D and trimming, while V, J and clone size come from that table. The data hold about 210,000 clones, with about 86% observed a single time. Remarks on this clone: Germline is not matched at one junction end, which may reflect a read error.

The CDR3 runs to 16 residues. CDR1 and CDR2 (germline): LNHDA, SQIVND (reference sequence). The specimen sequenced was peripheral blood. The chain is built from TRBV19 and TRBJ2-3; weak D call: TRBD1 (5 bases). The receptor's source is a man aged 50 or older with active or convalescent COVID-19. DNA for the CDR3: TGTGCCAGTAGTCCTCGGACAATCATAGGCACGGATACGCAGTATTTT. Protein: CASSPRTIIGTDTQYF.